This T cell receptor (beta chain) was documented in a study of beta chain features in type 1 diabetes. Study-wide results and limits: In all four CD4+ subsets, TCRB CDR3 length was significantly, moderately reduced in type 1 diabetes.

The germline V gene encodes CDR1 SQVTM and CDR2 ANQGSEA. The CDR3 is made up of 14 amino acids. Losses at the gene ends were 4 bases for V and 0 bases for J; bases not matched to a gene: 3. As every portion of the isolated RNA was reverse transcribed, the sequencing read expressed TCRB transcripts. Only in-frame clones appear in the TCRdb table, and some are missing; sequencing was by immunoSEQ multiplex PCR. The sample carries about 620,000 clones, less than 20% recorded once. This clone showed up just a few times. Its antigen is unknown. The TCR originated in a man aged 18 to 35 in good health. Sequencing used naive CD4+ T cells from blood. The genes are TRBV29-1 and TRBJ1-3, with 7 bases identical to TRBD1. The CDR3 bases are TGCAGCGTTGCTCAGGGGGGCTCTGGAAACACCATATATTTT. Translating gives CSVAQGGSGNTIYF.